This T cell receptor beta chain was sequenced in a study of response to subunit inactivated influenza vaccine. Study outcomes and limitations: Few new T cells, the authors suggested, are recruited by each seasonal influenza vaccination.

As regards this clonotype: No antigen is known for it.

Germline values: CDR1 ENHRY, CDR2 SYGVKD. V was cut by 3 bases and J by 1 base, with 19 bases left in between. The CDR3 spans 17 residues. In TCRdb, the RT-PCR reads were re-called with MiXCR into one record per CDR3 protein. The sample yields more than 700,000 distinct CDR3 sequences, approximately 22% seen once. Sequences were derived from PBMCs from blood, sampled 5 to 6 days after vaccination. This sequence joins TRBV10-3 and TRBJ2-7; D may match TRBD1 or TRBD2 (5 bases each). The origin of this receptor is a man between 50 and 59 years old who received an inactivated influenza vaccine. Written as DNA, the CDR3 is TGTGCCATCAGTGAAGGGACCGTGGCTTCCCGTTCCTACGAGCAGTACTTC. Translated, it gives CAISEGTVASRSYEQYF.